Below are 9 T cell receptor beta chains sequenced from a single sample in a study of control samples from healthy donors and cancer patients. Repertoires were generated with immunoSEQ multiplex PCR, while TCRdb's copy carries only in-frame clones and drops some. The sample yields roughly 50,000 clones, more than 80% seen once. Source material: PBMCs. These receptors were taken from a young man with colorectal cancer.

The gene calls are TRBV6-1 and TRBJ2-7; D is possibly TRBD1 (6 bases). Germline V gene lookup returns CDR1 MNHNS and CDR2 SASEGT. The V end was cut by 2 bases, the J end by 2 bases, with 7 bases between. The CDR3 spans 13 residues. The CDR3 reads CASSETGTYEQYF. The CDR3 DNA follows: TGTGCCAGCAGTGAAACAGGGACCTACGAGCAGTACTTC.

Here the CDR3 DNA reads TGTGCCAGCAGCCCTTCCCCGGGTGCCGGGGCCAACGTCCTGACTTTC. It is translated as CASSPSPGAGANVLTF. The chain uses TRBV5-6 and TRBJ2-6, with D unclear. From germline, CDR1 is SGHDT and CDR2 YYEEEE. The V end lost 4 bases, the J end lost 4 bases, and 15 bases lay between the germline ends. CDR3 length equals 16 residues. The full variable domain, rest sourced from reference TRBV5-6 and TRBJ2-6, is DAGVTQSPTHLIKTRGQQVTLRCSPKSGHDTVSWYQQALGQGPQFIFQYYEEEERQRGNFPDRFSGHQFPNYSSELNVNALLLGDSALYLCASSPSPGAGANVLTFGAGSRLTVL.

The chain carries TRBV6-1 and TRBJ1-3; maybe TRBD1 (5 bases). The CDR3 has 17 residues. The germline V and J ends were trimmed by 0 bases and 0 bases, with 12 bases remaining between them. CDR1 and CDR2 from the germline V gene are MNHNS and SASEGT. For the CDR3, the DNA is TGTGCCAGCAGTGAAGCGCTTGGGGGGGACTCTGGAAACACCATATATTTT. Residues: CASSEALGGDSGNTIYF.

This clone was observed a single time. The CDR3 is CASSLGPSTDTQYF. Written as DNA, the CDR3 is TGTGCCAGCAGCTTAGGGCCGTCTACAGATACGCAGTATTTT. The rearrangement uses TRBV5-6 and TRBJ2-3, with D uncertain. The length of the CDR3 is 14 residues. Trimming removed 2 bases from V and 3 bases from J, with 10 bases in between. The V gene's germline CDR1 is SGHDT and CDR2 YYEEEE.

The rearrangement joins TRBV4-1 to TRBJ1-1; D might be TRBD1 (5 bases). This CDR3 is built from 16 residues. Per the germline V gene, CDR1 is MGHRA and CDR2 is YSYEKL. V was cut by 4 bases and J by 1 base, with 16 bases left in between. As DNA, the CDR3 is TGCGCCAGCAGCCTCTCTACCGGGGCGGAGAACACTGAAGCTTTCTTT. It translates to CASSLSTGAENTEAFF.

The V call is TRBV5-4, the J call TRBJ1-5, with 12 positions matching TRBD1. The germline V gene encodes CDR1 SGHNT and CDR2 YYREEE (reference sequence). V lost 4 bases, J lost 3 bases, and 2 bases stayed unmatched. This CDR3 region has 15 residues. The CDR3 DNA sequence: TGTGCCAGCAGCCGGGACAGGGGGCCCAATCAGCCCCAGCATTTT. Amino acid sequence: CASSRDRGPNQPQHF.

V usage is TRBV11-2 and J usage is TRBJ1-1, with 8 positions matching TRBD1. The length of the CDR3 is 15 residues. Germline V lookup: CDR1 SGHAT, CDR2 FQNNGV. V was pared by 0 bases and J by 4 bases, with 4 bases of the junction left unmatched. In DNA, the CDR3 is TGTGCCAGCAGCTTAGAAACAGGGGGGCGCACTGAAGCTTTCTTT. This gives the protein CASSLETGGRTEAFF.

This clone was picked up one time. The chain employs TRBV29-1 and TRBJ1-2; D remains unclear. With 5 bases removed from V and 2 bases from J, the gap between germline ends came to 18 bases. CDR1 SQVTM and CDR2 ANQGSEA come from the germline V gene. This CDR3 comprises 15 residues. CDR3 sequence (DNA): TGCAGCGTTCCTCCCTATATTGGGTCCAACTATGGCTACACCTTC. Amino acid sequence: CSVPPYIGSNYGYTF.

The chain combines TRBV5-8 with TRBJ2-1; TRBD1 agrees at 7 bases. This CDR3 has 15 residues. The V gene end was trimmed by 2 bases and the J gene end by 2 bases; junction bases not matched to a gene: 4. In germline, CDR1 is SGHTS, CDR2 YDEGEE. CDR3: CASSFGDSPYNEQFF. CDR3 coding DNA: TGTGCCAGCAGCTTCGGGGACAGCCCCTACAATGAGCAGTTCTTC.